The entry below gives a single T cell receptor (beta chain) sequence along with its context. The data originate from a study of blood T cell repertoires in COVID-19. About the study: Acute-phase and convalescent COVID-19 samples originated in the United States, Italy and Spain.

Sequencing was performed with immunoSEQ multiplex PCR; in TCRdb, only in-frame clones are kept and a portion is missing. The repertoire holds 200,000 to 250,000 clones, with 80% to 90% as singletons. The V and J ends lost 4 bases and 8 bases, in that order; junction bases with no gene match: 8. The CDR3 extends over 14 amino acids. Germline V lookup: CDR1 SGHNT, CDR2 YYREEE (reference sequence). Adults between about 18 and 89 years of age took part from approximately 24 US areas. Membership in each cohort depended on participant-reported clinical history. The sample taken for sequencing was PBMCs or T cells enriched from blood (not recorded which). The rearrangement uses TRBV5-4 and TRBJ1-4; the match to TRBD1 covers 7 bases. The source is a man aged 18 to 29 with acute COVID-19. The CDR3 loop reads CASSTDPGGEKLFF. The CDR3 coding sequence is TGTGCCAGCAGCACCGACCCAGGGGGAGAAAAACTGTTTTTT.